These 25 T cell receptor beta chains came from one sample sequenced in a study. TCRdb reprocessed the RT-PCR reads via MiXCR and lists one record per CDR3 protein. The table lists about 680,000 distinct CDR3 sequences, 14% of them singletons, with just over 3.5% in the top ten. Material for sequencing was memory CD4+ T cells from blood. The source of these receptors is a female donor in good health, serving as a healthy control.

This sequence joins TRBV16 and TRBJ2-1; 8 nucleotides align to TRBD1. CDR3 length equals 15 residues. The germline V gene has CDR1 KGHSY and CDR2 FQNENV. After removal of 3 bases from V and 7 bases from J, the junction contained 8 bases not matched to a gene. The CDR3 loop reads CASSQTSGGSNEQFF. CDR3 bases: TGTGCCAGCAGCCAGACGTCAGGGGGCTCGAATGAGCAGTTCTTC.

The chain links TRBV20-1 to TRBJ1-2; D unclear. V was trimmed by 0 bases and J by 8 bases, leaving 1 base between them. The CDR3 loop spans 9 amino acids. From germline, CDR1 is DFQATT and CDR2 SNEGSKA (reference sequence). The CDR3 loop is CSAREGYTF. The CDR3 nucleotides are TGCAGTGCTAGAGAGGGCTACACCTTC.

CDR3 in amino acids: CASSLTPSYNEQFF. In DNA, the CDR3 is TGTGCCAGCAGCTTAACTCCCTCCTACAATGAGCAGTTCTTC. This rearrangement joins TRBV7-3 to TRBJ2-1; D gene uncertain. Looked up from germline, CDR1 is SGHTA and CDR2 is FQGTGA. There are 14 residues in the CDR3. V gave up 0 bases and J gave up 0 bases, with 3 bases separating them.

V usage is TRBV25-1 and J usage is TRBJ1-2; D is unresolved. Germline V gene lookup returns CDR1 MGHDK and CDR2 SYGVNS. The V end was cut by 4 bases, the J end by 4 bases, with 19 bases between. CDR3 size: 16 residues. In nucleotides, the CDR3 is TGTGCCAGCAGTGCCCCGTCAAGGTCCAGTGGCTATGGCTACACCTTC. Translation gives CASSAPSRSSGYGYTF.

The chain uses TRBV18 and TRBJ1-2; a possible D gene is TRBD1 (5 bases). Between the trimmed V and J ends, which lost 4 bases and 3 bases, there was a span of 18 bases. Germline loops: CDR1 KGHSH, CDR2 LQKENI. There are 16 residues in the CDR3. CDR3 protein: CASSRLGTIGDYGYTF. As DNA, the CDR3 is TGTGCCAGCTCACGACTAGGGACCATTGGGGACTATGGCTACACCTTC.

This clonotype was observed at least ten times. The chain's CDR3 is CASTPTRADTQYF. The CDR3, as DNA: TGTGCCAGCACCCCCACAAGGGCAGATACGCAGTATTTT. The chain has TRBV5-6 and TRBJ2-3; D is undetermined. This CDR3 comprises 13 residues. CDR1 is SGHDT, CDR2 YYEEEE, per germline. Between the trimmed V and J ends, which lost 6 bases and 4 bases, there was a span of 12 bases.

Here the CDR3 reads CASSPGSLETQYF. In DNA, the CDR3 is TGTGCCAGCTCACCTGGTAGCCTCGAGACCCAGTACTTC. The rearrangement joins TRBV18 to TRBJ2-5; D is uncertain. V shed 3 bases and J shed 5 bases, with 10 bases lying between them. Germline CDR1 is KGHSH and CDR2 is LQKENI. The CDR3 runs to 13 residues.

In this sample, this clonotype turned up a few times. The J gene is TRBJ2-1, the V gene TRBV6-6, with 8 bases aligning to TRBD1. The length of the CDR3 is 15 residues. V trimming: 4 bases; J trimming: 3 bases; junction bases outside the gene matches: 5. Germline V gives CDR1 MNHNY, CDR2 SVGAGI (reference sequence). In DNA form, the CDR3 reads TGTGCCAGCAGTTCCGGACAGGGAGACTACAATGAGCAGTTCTTC. Its translation: CASSSGQGDYNEQFF.

The chain recombines TRBV2 with TRBJ1-1, with 9 bases aligning to TRBD1. The germline V gene encodes CDR1 SNHLY and CDR2 FYNNEI. The V gene end was trimmed by 9 bases and the J gene end by 1 base; junction bases not matched to a gene: 6. This CDR3 contains 14 residues. The CDR3 sequence: CASNRDRENTEAFF. The CDR3 bases are TGTGCCAGTAACCGGGACAGGGAGAACACTGAAGCTTTCTTT.

V usage is TRBV21-1 and J usage is TRBJ2-4; the table assigns TRBD1, which was not confirmed against the DNA. TRBV21-1 has pseudogene status. This CDR3 has 18 amino acids. CDR3 DNA sequence: TGTGCCAGCACCTCGACAGGGGACCTCGTTGGGGCCAAAAACATTCAGTACTTC. It translates to CASTSTGDLVGAKNIQYF.

Ten or more counts support this clonotype. V usage is TRBV6-5 and J usage is TRBJ2-1, with 13 nucleotides matching TRBD2. This CDR3 is built from 18 residues. V lost 7 bases and J lost 6; bases outside the gene matches: 15. Germline V CDR1 and CDR2: MNHEY, SVGAGI. The CDR3 DNA reads as TGTGCCAGCACCCATTACCCGGCACTAGCGGGAGGGCCCAATGAGCAGTTCTTC. Translation gives CASTHYPALAGGPNEQFF.

This rearrangement joins TRBV21-1 to TRBJ1-6; TRBD1 is taken as the D call from the table, unchecked against the DNA. TRBV21-1 is recorded as a pseudogene. This CDR3 has 16 amino acids. The CDR3: CASSPQGLHYNSPLHF. The CDR3 nucleotides are TGTGCCAGCAGCCCACAGGGCCTGCATTATAATTCACCCCTCCACTTT.

There are many counts of this clonotype. The V and J genes are TRBV27 and TRBJ1-2; 7 bases fit TRBD1. Trimming removed 4 bases from V and 5 bases from J; junction bases left unmatched: 7. The CDR3 is made up of 14 amino acids. Germline-derived CDR1 and CDR2 are MNHEY and SMNVEV (reference sequence). The CDR3 loop reads CASSSGQAGYGYTF. CDR3 nucleotide sequence: TGTGCCAGCAGTTCAGGACAGGCAGGGTATGGCTACACCTTC.

The chain joins TRBV7-9 to TRBJ1-5, with 8 positions matching TRBD1. The CDR3 contains 17 residues. Germline-derived CDR1 and CDR2 are SEHNR and FQNEAQ (reference sequence). With 1 base clipped from V and 6 bases from J, the junction kept 11 bases outside the gene matches. CDR3 nucleotides: TGTGCCAGCAGCTTAGGATGGGGACAGACAGGGGCTCAGCCCCAGCATTTT. Translating it yields CASSLGWGQTGAQPQHF.

Many counts were recorded for this clonotype. This sequence joins TRBV7-9 and TRBJ1-2; D unresolved. The germline V and J ends were trimmed by 4 bases and 3 bases, with 12 bases remaining between them. CDR1 is SEHNR and CDR2 is FQNEAQ in the germline V gene (reference sequence). This CDR3 has 14 residues. The CDR3 reads CASSSRQVYYGYTF. As DNA, the CDR3 is TGTGCCAGCAGCTCCCGGCAGGTTTACTATGGCTACACCTTC.

This clonotype was counted a few times. The J gene is TRBJ2-4, the V gene TRBV20-1; 10 nucleotides align to TRBD2. Germline V CDR1 and CDR2: DFQATT, SNEGSKA (reference sequence). V shed 6 bases, J shed 11 bases, and the junction held 16 bases outside the gene matches. This CDR3 region has 15 residues. CDR3 sequence reads: CSAQPTSGAVGVQYF. DNA of the CDR3: TGCAGTGCCCAGCCCACTAGCGGGGCGGTAGGGGTTCAGTACTTC.

In its sample, this clonotype was seen many times. The chain has TRBV4-3 and TRBJ2-5; weak D call: TRBD1 (6 bases). The CDR3 spans 13 residues. The V end was cut by 3 bases, the J end by 5 bases, with 10 bases between. Per the germline V gene, CDR1 is LGHNA and CDR2 is YSLEER. DNA for the CDR3: TGCGCCAGCAGCCAGGAACAGGGCGAGACCCAGTACTTC. Its translation: CASSQEQGETQYF.

The table lists this clonotype with a few counts. The genes are TRBV5-4 and TRBJ1-2; no clear D gene. V lost 0 bases and J 5 bases, leaving 14 bases between the germline ends. CDR1 and CDR2 (germline): SGHNT, YYREEE (reference sequence). The CDR3 runs 15 residues. This CDR3 reads CASSLDGVYLYGYTF. The CDR3 DNA follows: TGTGCCAGCAGCTTGGATGGGGTTTACCTTTATGGCTACACCTTC.

This clonotype was detected ten times or more. This rearrangement joins TRBV29-1 to TRBJ2-2; D not resolved. The length of the CDR3 is 14 residues. The V end lost 4 bases, the J end lost 3 bases, and 12 bases lay between the germline ends. Per the germline V gene, CDR1 is SQVTM and CDR2 is ANQGSEA. CDR3 region: CSVGEQLHTGELFF. The CDR3 coding sequence is TGCAGCGTTGGAGAACAGCTTCACACCGGGGAGCTGTTTTTT.

The V and J genes are TRBV20-1 and TRBJ2-3, with 8 positions matching TRBD2. Germline lookup yields CDR1 DFQATT and CDR2 SNEGSKA (reference sequence). V lost 6 bases, J lost 0 bases, and 14 bases stayed unmatched. This CDR3 is built from 17 residues. CDR3 in DNA: TGCAGTGCCCGACTCGCGACTAGCGACCCTAGCACAGATACGCAGTATTTT. Translating it yields CSARLATSDPSTDTQYF.

The V call is TRBV4-2, the J call TRBJ2-7, with 7 bases fitting TRBD1. Germline V gene sequence: CDR1 LGHNA, CDR2 YNFKEQ. The V and J ends lost 1 base and 0 bases, in that order; junction bases with no gene match: 6. The CDR3 has 16 residues. The DNA for the CDR3 is TGTGCCAGCAGCCAAGCCGGAGGACAGGTCTCCTACGAGCAGTACTTC. This codes for CASSQAGGQVSYEQYF.

This clonotype was seen more than once but under ten times. The chain has TRBV7-2 and TRBJ2-5; D might be TRBD2 (7 bases). Germline V gene lookup returns CDR1 SGHTA and CDR2 FQGNSA. CDR3 length: 15 residues. V lost 6 bases and J lost 5, with 19 bases in between. CDR3 nucleotides: TGTGCCAGCAGTTCTCGAGGGGGGGAGTGGGAGACCCAGTACTTC. It translates to CASSSRGGEWETQYF.

This rearrangement joins TRBV29-1 to TRBJ1-3, with D possibly matching TRBD1 (5 bases). CDR3 size: 12 residues. The germline gives CDR1 SQVTM, CDR2 ANQGSEA. Trimming took 3 bases from V and 2 from J, leaving 5 bases between them. CDR3 nucleotide sequence: TGCAGCGTTGAGGGGCCTGGAAACACCATATATTTT. Encoded protein: CSVEGPGNTIYF.

This chain connects TRBV9 to TRBJ1-2; perhaps TRBD1 as D (5 bases). The CDR3 spans 14 residues. Germline V gene lookup returns CDR1 SGDLS and CDR2 YYNGEE. The V and J ends lost 2 bases and 4 bases respectively, with 12 bases between them. CDR3: CASSVGEGSYGYTF. CDR3 sequence (DNA): TGTGCCAGCAGCGTCGGCGAGGGGAGCTATGGCTACACCTTC.

This clonotype was picked up a small number of times. The V call is TRBV5-1, the J call TRBJ1-1; D is unresolved. The CDR3 loop spans 14 amino acids. V lost 0 bases, J lost 7 bases, and 13 bases lay in between. Germline CDR1 SGHRS, CDR2 YFSETQ. The CDR3 DNA reads TGCGCCAGCAGCTTGGAGGGTTCATGGGGTGAAGCTTTCTTT. Protein product: CASSLEGSWGEAFF.